This T cell receptor (beta chain) was retrieved from a study of control samples from healthy donors and cancer patients. Using immunoSEQ multiplex PCR, the repertoire was profiled, and TCRdb retains in-frame clones only, with some absent. The sample holds about 89,000 clones; 70% to 90% are singletons and the top ten take roughly 2.1%. V was cut by 6 bases and J by 8 bases, with 19 bases left in between. CDR3 length: 14 residues. Germline lookup yields CDR1 MNHNY and CDR2 SVGAGI (reference sequence). The sample taken for sequencing was blood. The rearrangement uses TRBV6-6 and TRBJ1-2; D is perhaps TRBD1 (5 bases). This sequence originates from a woman aged 40 to 55 in good health. In DNA, the CDR3 is TGTGCCAGCAGCCTATTGACAGATTCTTACGGCTACACCTTC. Translating gives CASSLLTDSYGYTF.